A selection of T cell receptor beta chains follows, all from one sample in a study of shared clonotypes between healthy human individuals. Repertoires were generated with immunoSEQ multiplex PCR, while TCRdb's copy carries only in-frame clones and drops some. The data contain about 600,000 clones, roughly 97% of them singletons. The material sequenced was naive CD4+ T cells sorted from blood. These receptors came from a woman in her twenties or thirties in good health. Both conserved end residues are part of each CDR3. A D gene is named only where the DNA matches it firmly. Only part of the rows carry a size: once, few, many, or a class if the clone is expanded.

j_gene | d_gene | abundance | v_gene | CDR3nt | CDR3aa
TRBJ2-1 | TRBD2 | NA | TRBV11-2 | TGTGCCAGCAGCCGAGGACTAGCGGCATACAATGAGCAGTTCTTC | CASSRGLAAYNEQFF
TRBJ2-7 | NA | NA | TRBV6-5 | TGTGCCAGCAGTTGGGACCGGAGCTCCTACGAGCAGTACTTC | CASSWDRSSYEQYF
TRBJ2-4 | NA | NA | TRBV19 | TGTGCCAGTAGTTTGGACTATTTAGCCAAAAACATTCAGTACTTC | CASSLDYLAKNIQYF
TRBJ2-7 | NA | NA | TRBV20-1 | TGCAGTGCTAGCGGGCTCTACGAGCAGTACTTC | CSASGLYEQYF
TRBJ2-7 | NA | NA | TRBV28 | TGTGCCAGCAGTCGACCGGAGAGCCCCCCCGAGCAGTACTTC | CASSRPESPPEQYF
TRBJ1-2 | TRBD1 | NA | TRBV18 | TGTGCCAGCTCACGGGGACAGCAATATGGCTACACCTTC | CASSRGQQYGYTF
TRBJ2-1 | NA | NA | TRBV9 | TGTGCCAGCAGCCTCGATCCCTCCTCCTACAATGAGCAGTTCTTC | CASSLDPSSYNEQFF
TRBJ1-5 | NA | NA | TRBV27 | TGTGCCAGCAGTTTACGCGCGTCGGACAGAGATCAGCCCCAGCATTTT | CASSLRASDRDQPQHF
TRBJ2-7 | TRBD1 | NA | TRBV28 | TGTGCCAGCATCTCCGGGACAGGGTTACCCGAGCAGTACTTC | CASISGTGLPEQYF
TRBJ2-1 | TRBD2 | NA | TRBV2 | TGTGCCAGCAGTCAATTGACTAGCGGGACGAAAAAGGAGCAGTTCTTC | CASSQLTSGTKKEQFF
TRBJ2-3 | NA | NA | TRBV2 | TGTGCCAGCGCGGGTTTTAGGAGCACAGATACGCAGTATTTT | CASAGFRSTDTQYF
TRBJ2-1 | NA | NA | TRBV6-5 | TGTGCCAGCAGTACTCCCTACAATGAGCAGTTCTTC | CASSTPYNEQFF
TRBJ1-5 | NA | NA | TRBV5-8 | TGTGCCAGCAGCTTGGGCAGGTGGGGAAATCAGCCCCAGCATTTT | CASSLGRWGNQPQHF
TRBJ2-3 | TRBD2 | once | TRBV7-3 | TGTGCCAGCAGCTTAACAGGGGCCAGCGGGAGGGGACCAGATACGCAGTATTTT | CASSLTGASGRGPDTQYF
TRBJ2-7 | NA | NA | TRBV28 | TGTGCCAGCAGTTTAACGGGATATGATACCTACGAGCAGTACTTC | CASSLTGYDTYEQYF
TRBJ2-2 | NA | NA | TRBV30 | TGTGCCTGGAAAAAGGGGCTATTATCGAACACCGGGGAGCTGTTTTTT | CAWKKGLLSNTGELFF
TRBJ1-1 | TRBD1 | NA | TRBV29-1 | TGCAGCGCCGACAGGGTGGGCACTGAAGCTTTCTTT | CSADRVGTEAFF
TRBJ2-3 | TRBD2 | NA | TRBV7-9 | TGTGCCAGCAGCGAGACTAGCGCCACAGATACGCAGTATTTT | CASSETSATDTQYF
TRBJ2-5 | NA | NA | TRBV5-1 | TGCGCCAGCAGCTTACAGCGGCCCCAAGAGACCCAGTACTTC | CASSLQRPQETQYF
TRBJ2-1 | TRBD1 | NA | TRBV5-6 | TGTGCCAGCGGGGGACAGGGATTGTACAATGAGCAGTTCTTC | CASGGQGLYNEQFF
TRBJ1-2 | TRBD1 | NA | TRBV18 | TGTGCCAGCTCACCAGGACAGGGGGAGAACTATGGCTACACCTTC | CASSPGQGENYGYTF
TRBJ2-5 | TRBD2 | NA | TRBV15 | TGTGCCACCAGCTTTCGGCTAGCGGAGGGGGAGACCCAGTACTTC | CATSFRLAEGETQYF
TRBJ2-2 | TRBD1 | NA | TRBV2 | TGTGCCAGCAGGACAACAGGGGACACCGGGGAGCTGTTTTTT | CASRTTGDTGELFF
TRBJ2-7 | TRBD2 | NA | TRBV5-1 | TGCGCCAGCAGCTTGGACTCGCCTAGCGGGGAACTCTTC | CASSLDSPSGELF
TRBJ1-3 | NA | NA | TRBV18 | TGTGCCAGCTCACGACCAACAGGGACCTGGAACACCATATATTTT | CASSRPTGTWNTIYF
TRBJ1-1 | TRBD1 | once | TRBV27 | TGTGCCAGCAGCAACAGGGGGCTAATGGCTGAAGCTTTCTTT | CASSNRGLMAEAFF
TRBJ1-1 | NA | NA | TRBV6-6 | TGTGCCAGCAGTTACGCAGTAGGGGTCACTGAAGCTTTCTTT | CASSYAVGVTEAFF
TRBJ2-7 | NA | NA | TRBV18 | TGTGCCAGCTCTCCTTCGGCGGGTAGCTCCTACGAGCAGTACTTC | CASSPSAGSSYEQYF
TRBJ2-7 | TRBD1 | once | TRBV5-1 | TGCGCCAGCAGCTTGGGGGACAGTTCTCCCTACGAGCAGTACTTC | CASSLGDSSPYEQYF
TRBJ1-2 | NA | NA | TRBV28 | TGTGCCAGCAGTTCCGTGGACAGCTCCAACTATGGCTACACCTTC | CASSSVDSSNYGYTF
TRBJ1-5 | TRBD1 | NA | TRBV19 | TGTGCCAGTAGTATAGGAAGACAGGGGGCTATTCGTAAAGAGCATTTT | CASSIGRQGAIRKEHF
TRBJ2-1 | TRBD2 | once | TRBV6-5 | TGTGCCAGCAGTCTAGCGGGAGGGTACAATGAGCAGTTCTTC | CASSLAGGYNEQFF
TRBJ1-1 | NA | NA | TRBV30 | TGTGCCTGGAGTGTACACCCAGTCAGGACTGAAGCTTTCTTT | CAWSVHPVRTEAFF
TRBJ1-1 | NA | NA | TRBV28 | TGTGCCAGCAGTCGAAAGGCTGGGGGGCTTGTGAACACTGAAGCTTTCTTT | CASSRKAGGLVNTEAFF
TRBJ1-1 | NA | NA | TRBV4-1 | TGCGCCAGCAGCCAGGCGGGACGTGGGAACACTGAAGCTTTCTTT | CASSQAGRGNTEAFF
TRBJ2-1 | TRBD2 | NA | TRBV6-1 | TGTGCCAGCAGTGGGCTAGCGGGCCTCAGCTCCTACAATGAGCAGTTCTTC | CASSGLAGLSSYNEQFF
TRBJ1-5 | NA | NA | TRBV7-9 | TGTGCCAGCAGCTTAGGGGTCGCGGCGGCCCAGCATTTT | CASSLGVAAAQHF